The clone carrying this T cell receptor (beta chain) has a single count. The data derive from a study of T cells in Graves' hyperthyroidism and ophthalmopathy. The CDR3 loop spans 14 amino acids. V shed 5 bases and J shed 2 bases, with 13 bases lying between them. Per germline, CDR1 SGHTA and CDR2 FQGNSA. Researchers took RNA transcripts and amplified the TCR beta CDR3 regions from them. The HTBI primer set served for first-round RT-PCR of the TCR CDR3. Via MiXCR, TCRdb re-called the multiplex PCR reads, giving one row per CDR3 protein. The table has 550,000 to 800,000 distinct CDR3 sequences, 15% to 20% seen once.

This sequence originates from a man aged 50 to 59 with Graves' hyperthyroidism. Sequencing was done on a sample of blood. V gene TRBV7-2 combines with J gene TRBJ2-7; D possibly matches TRBD1 or TRBD2 (5 bases each). CDR3: CASSPRRGPYEQYF. The CDR3 nucleotides read TGTGCCAGCAGCCCTCGCCGGGGCCCCTACGAGCAGTACTTC.